The 16 T cell receptor beta chains below come from one sample, sequenced in a study of blood T cell repertoires in COVID-19. The data were produced by immunoSEQ multiplex PCR, yet TCRdb's version contains in-frame clones alone and is incomplete. The sample lists hundreds of thousands of clones; 80% to 90% were seen once. The sequenced material came from PBMCs or T cells enriched from blood (not recorded which). The receptors stem from a man between 25 and 39 years old who had recovered from COVID-19.

In this sample, this clone turned up once. The rearrangement links TRBV5-4 to TRBJ2-7, with 13 nucleotides matching TRBD2. J gave up 2 bases and V 4 bases, and 3 bases lay outside the gene matches. Germline assignment: CDR1 SGHNT and CDR2 YYREEE (reference sequence). This CDR3 is built from 15 residues. This chain's CDR3 is CASSITSGGAYEQYF. The CDR3 nucleotides are TGTGCCAGCAGCATAACTAGCGGGGGGGCCTACGAGCAGTACTTC.

This clone was seen only a few times. This chain joins TRBV5-1 and TRBJ2-7, with 10 bases fitting TRBD1. V shed 0 bases and J 5 bases; nucleotides not matched to a gene: 11. The CDR3 totals 17 residues. Germline values: CDR1 SGHRS, CDR2 YFSETQ. CDR3 bases: TGCGCCAGCAGCTTGGGGAAATCGGACAGGGGGATAAACGAGCAGTACTTC. This codes for CASSLGKSDRGINEQYF.

The chain uses TRBV4-2 and TRBJ2-1; perhaps TRBD2 as D (5 bases). The CDR3 totals 15 residues. Trimming stripped 0 bases from V and 6 bases from J, with 12 bases between. The germline gives CDR1 LGHNA, CDR2 YNFKEQ. The CDR3 bases are TGTGCCAGCAGCCAAGACGGGGTTGGGGTCAATGAGCAGTTCTTC. Its protein is CASSQDGVGVNEQFF.

The chain uses TRBV3-1 (or the pseudogene TRBV3-2) and TRBJ2-3, with 8 bases identical to TRBD2. This CDR3 is 17 amino acids long. Germline V gene lookup returns CDR1 LGHDT and CDR2 YNNKEL (reference sequence). Trimming took 0 bases from V and 1 from J; bases not matched to a gene: 6. The CDR3 loop reads CASSQDWDGGGTDTQYF. CDR3 coding DNA: TGTGCCAGCAGCCAAGATTGGGACGGGGGGGGCACAGATACGCAGTATTTT.

V usage is TRBV29-1 and J usage is TRBJ2-5, with 9 bases aligning to TRBD2. After removal of 6 bases from V and 5 bases from J, the junction contained 7 bases not matched to a gene. The CDR3 contains 13 residues. Germline V gene sequence: CDR1 SQVTM, CDR2 ANQGSEA. The CDR3 DNA follows: TGCAGCGTGGGGCGGGGGGGCCGTGAGACCCAGTACTTC. Protein sequence: CSVGRGGRETQYF.

The chain uses TRBV10-2 and TRBJ1-5; 8 bases line up with TRBD1. Germline values: CDR1 WSHSY, CDR2 SAAADI. The CDR3 spans 15 residues. V shed 5 bases, J shed 7 bases, and the junction held 10 bases outside the gene matches. Written as DNA, the CDR3 is TGCGCCAGCAGTTTCGGACAGGGCGTAGAGCAGCCCCAGCATTTT. Amino acids: CASSFGQGVEQPQHF.

J is TRBJ2-3 and V is TRBV7-9; no clear D. The CDR3 is 14 amino acids. The V and J ends lost 5 bases and 4 bases respectively, with 13 bases between them. From germline, CDR1 is SEHNR and CDR2 FQNEAQ (reference sequence). The CDR3 spells CASSAPGSPDTQYF. In nucleotides, the CDR3 is TGTGCCAGCAGCGCCCCCGGGTCCCCAGATACGCAGTATTTT. The complete variable domain, with remaining parts taken from reference TRBV7-9 and TRBJ2-3, reads DTGVSQNPRHKITKRGQNVTFRCDPISEHNRLYWYRQTLGQGPEFLTYFQNEAQLEKSRLLSDRFSAERPKGSFSTLEIQRTEQGDSAMYLCASSAPGSPDTQYFGPGTRLTVL.

The chain links TRBV11-2 to TRBJ2-1; weak D call: TRBD2 (7 bases). The CDR3 totals 14 residues. Germline lookup yields CDR1 SGHAT and CDR2 FQNNGV. Deletions cut 1 base from V and 8 bases from J, with 12 bases between. The CDR3 spells CASSLAGGQDEQFF. The CDR3 bases are TGTGCCAGCAGCTTAGCCGGGGGGCAGGATGAGCAGTTCTTC. Full variable domain (missing parts from reference TRBV11-2 and TRBJ2-1): EAGVAQSPRYKIIEKRQSVAFWCNPISGHATLYWYQQILGQGPKLLIQFQNNGVVDDSQLPKDRFSAERLKGVDSTLKIQPAKLEDSAVYLCASSLAGGQDEQFFGPGTRLTVL.

V usage is TRBV21-1 and J usage is TRBJ1-1; whether TRBD1, the table's D call, matches the DNA was not checked. TRBV21-1 is a documented pseudogene. The CDR3 totals 11 residues. CDR3 nucleotides: TGTGCCAGCAGCAAGAGACAGGACGCTTTCTTT. This encodes CASSKRQDAFF.

The J gene is TRBJ2-3, the V gene TRBV5-1; maybe TRBD2 (6 bases). Germline values: CDR1 SGHRS, CDR2 YFSETQ. The V end was cut by 1 base, the J end by 0 bases, with 12 bases between. The CDR3 totals 16 residues. DNA of the CDR3: TGCGCCAGCAGCTTGCGGCCTAGCGAGAGCACAGATACGCAGTATTTT. Translated: CASSLRPSESTDTQYF.

In nucleotides, the CDR3 is TGTGCCAGCAGCACAGGGGGCTCTGGAAACACCATATATTTT. Encoded protein: CASSTGGSGNTIYF. V gene TRBV6-5 combines with J gene TRBJ1-3; 8 bases match TRBD1. J was trimmed by 0 bases and V by 6 bases; bases with no gene match: 1. This CDR3 comprises 14 residues. The V gene's germline CDR1 is MNHEY and CDR2 SVGAGI.

The chain links TRBV13 to TRBJ2-7; D might be TRBD1 (6 bases). V shed 5 bases and J shed 3 bases, with 17 bases lying between them. Germline values: CDR1 PRHDT, CDR2 FYEKMQ (reference sequence). The CDR3 is 15 residues long. This CDR3 reads CASSRKRTEYYEQYF. The CDR3 DNA is TGTGCCAGCAGCCGAAAACGGACAGAGTACTACGAGCAGTACTTC.

V gene TRBV27 combines with J gene TRBJ1-6; D is possibly TRBD1 (6 bases). This CDR3 comprises 15 residues. Between the trimmed V and J ends, which lost 4 bases and 5 bases, there was a span of 12 bases. Germline CDR1 reads MNHEY; CDR2 reads SMNVEV (reference sequence). The CDR3 nucleotides are TGTGCCAGCAGTTCCCTACAGGGACATAATTCACCCCTCCACTTT. Its translation: CASSSLQGHNSPLHF.

This clone appeared a few times. The chain carries TRBV5-4 and TRBJ1-4; perhaps TRBD1 as D (6 bases). Germline V gene sequence: CDR1 SGHNT, CDR2 YYREEE (reference sequence). This CDR3 has 14 amino acids. Deletions cut 2 bases from V and 5 bases from J, with 10 bases between. The CDR3 loop is CASSFGGRNEKLFF. CDR3 DNA: TGTGCCAGCAGCTTCGGGGGGCGGAATGAAAAACTGTTTTTT.

The chain uses TRBV18 and TRBJ1-6; 10 bases agree with TRBD1. Per germline, CDR1 KGHSH and CDR2 LQKENI. The J segment lost 9 bases and the V segment lost 0 bases, leaving 2 bases of the junction unmatched. The CDR3 extends over 15 amino acids. As DNA, the CDR3 is TGTGCCAGCTCACCACCGAGGGACAGGGGTTCACCCCTCCACTTT. It codes for CASSPPRDRGSPLHF.

The V and J genes are TRBV5-4 and TRBJ1-3; 8 positions match TRBD1. V trimming: 4 bases; J trimming: 4 bases; junction bases outside the gene matches: 7. CDR1 and CDR2 from the germline V gene are SGHNT and YYREEE (reference sequence). The CDR3 loop spans 15 amino acids. The CDR3 spells CASSNDRGWGNTIYF. The CDR3 DNA is TGTGCCAGCAGCAATGACAGGGGCTGGGGAAACACCATATATTTT.